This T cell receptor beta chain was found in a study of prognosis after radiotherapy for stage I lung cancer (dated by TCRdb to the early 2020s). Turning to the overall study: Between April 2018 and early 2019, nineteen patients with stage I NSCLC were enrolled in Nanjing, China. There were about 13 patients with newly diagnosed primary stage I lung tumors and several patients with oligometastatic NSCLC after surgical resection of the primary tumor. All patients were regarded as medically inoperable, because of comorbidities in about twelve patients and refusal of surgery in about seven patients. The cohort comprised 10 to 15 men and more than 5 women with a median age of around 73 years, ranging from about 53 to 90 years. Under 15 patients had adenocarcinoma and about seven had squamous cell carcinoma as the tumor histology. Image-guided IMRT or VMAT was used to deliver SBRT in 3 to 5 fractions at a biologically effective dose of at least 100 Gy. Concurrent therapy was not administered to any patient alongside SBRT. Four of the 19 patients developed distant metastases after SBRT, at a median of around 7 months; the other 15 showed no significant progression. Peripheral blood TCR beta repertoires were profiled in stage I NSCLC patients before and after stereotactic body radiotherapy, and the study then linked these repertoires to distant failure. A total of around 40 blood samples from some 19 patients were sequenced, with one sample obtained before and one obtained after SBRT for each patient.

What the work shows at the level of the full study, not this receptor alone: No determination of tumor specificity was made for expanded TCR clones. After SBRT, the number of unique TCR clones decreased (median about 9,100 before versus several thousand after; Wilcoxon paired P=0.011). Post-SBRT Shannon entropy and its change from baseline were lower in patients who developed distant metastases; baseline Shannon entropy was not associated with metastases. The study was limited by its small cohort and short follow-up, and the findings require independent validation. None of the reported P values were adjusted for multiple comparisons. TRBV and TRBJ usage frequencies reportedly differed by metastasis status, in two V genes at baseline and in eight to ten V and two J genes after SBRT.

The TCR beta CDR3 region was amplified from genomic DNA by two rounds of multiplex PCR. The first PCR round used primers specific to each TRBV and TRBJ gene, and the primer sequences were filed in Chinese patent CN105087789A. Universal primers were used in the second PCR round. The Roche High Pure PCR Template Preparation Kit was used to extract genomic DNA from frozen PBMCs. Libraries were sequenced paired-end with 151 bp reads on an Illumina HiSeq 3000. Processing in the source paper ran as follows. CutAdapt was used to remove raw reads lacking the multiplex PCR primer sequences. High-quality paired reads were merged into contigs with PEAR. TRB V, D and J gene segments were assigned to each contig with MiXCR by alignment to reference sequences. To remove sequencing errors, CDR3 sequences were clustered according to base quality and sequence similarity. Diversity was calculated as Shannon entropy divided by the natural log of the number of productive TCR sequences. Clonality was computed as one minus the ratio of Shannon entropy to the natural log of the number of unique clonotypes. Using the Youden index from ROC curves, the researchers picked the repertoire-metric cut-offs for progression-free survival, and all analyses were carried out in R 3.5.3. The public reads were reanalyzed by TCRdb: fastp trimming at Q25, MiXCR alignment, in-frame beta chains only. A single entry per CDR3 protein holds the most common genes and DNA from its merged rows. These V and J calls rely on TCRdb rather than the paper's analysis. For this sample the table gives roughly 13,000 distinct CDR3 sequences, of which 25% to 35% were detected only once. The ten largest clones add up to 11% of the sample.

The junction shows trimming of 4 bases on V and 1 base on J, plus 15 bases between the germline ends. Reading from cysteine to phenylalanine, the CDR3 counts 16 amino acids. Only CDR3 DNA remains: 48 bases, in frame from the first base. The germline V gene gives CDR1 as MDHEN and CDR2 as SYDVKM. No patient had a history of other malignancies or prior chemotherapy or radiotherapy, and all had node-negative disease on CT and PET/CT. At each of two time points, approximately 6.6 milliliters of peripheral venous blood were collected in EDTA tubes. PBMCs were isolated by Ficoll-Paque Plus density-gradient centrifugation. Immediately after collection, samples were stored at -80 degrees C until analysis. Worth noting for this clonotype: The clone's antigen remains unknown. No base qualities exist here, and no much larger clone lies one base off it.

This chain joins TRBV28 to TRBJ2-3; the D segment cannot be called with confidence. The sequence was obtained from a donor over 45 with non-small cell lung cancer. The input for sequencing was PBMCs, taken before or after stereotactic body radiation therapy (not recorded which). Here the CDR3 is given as CASSSDRGLGTDTQYF. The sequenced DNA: TGTGCCAGCAGTTCCGACCGTGGGCTGGGCACAGATACGCAGTATTTT.